The entry below gives a single T cell receptor beta chain sequence along with its context. The sample is drawn from a study of T cell changes during pregnancy in multiple sclerosis. The CDR3 contains 16 residues. The V segment lost 6 bases and the J segment 5 bases; nucleotides outside the gene matches: 14. Germline assignment: CDR1 SGHAT and CDR2 FQDESV (reference sequence). Profiled with immunoSEQ multiplex PCR; TCRdb holds only in-frame clones, not every one. The data hold over 45,000 clones, with 90% observed a single time. V is TRBV11-1 and J is TRBJ2-3; 7 bases are shared with TRBD1. Here the sequenced sample was peripheral blood, taken in the first trimester of pregnancy. The receptor's source is a female donor in good health, enrolled as a control in a pregnancy study. DNA for the CDR3: TGTGCCAGCAGACGAACAGCGACAGGGTTGGGAGATACGCAGTATTTT. Translation gives CASRRTATGLGDTQYF. The full variable domain, in which reference TRBV11-1 and TRBJ2-3 provide the parts outside the CDR3, is EAEVAQSPRYKITEKSQAVAFWCDPISGHATLYWYRQILGQGPELLVQFQDESVVDDSQLPKDRFSAERLKGVDSTLKIQPAELGDSAMYLCASRRTATGLGDTQYFGPGTRLTVL.